The present T cell receptor (beta chain) was sequenced within a study of radiation and T cells in renal cell carcinoma. Noted treatment: treatment-naive control, cytoreductive nephrectomy. Broader study findings: Sampling covered only roughly 1 g of each tumor.

Points on this clone: Its antigen is unknown.

Sequencing used immunoSEQ multiplex PCR; TCRdb keeps in-frame clones, though not all of them. The sample consists of about 16,000 clones, under 70% of them appearing once. Germline CDR1 and CDR2: MNHNY and SVGAGI (reference sequence). The CDR3 has 12 amino acids. V gave up 2 bases and J gave up 14 bases, with 10 bases separating them. The specimen comprised tumor tissue, sampled from a patient whose treatment was nephrectomy without radiotherapy. This clonotype was obtained from a man aged 40-50 years with renal cell carcinoma. The chain has TRBV6-6 and TRBJ1-6; a weak D match, TRBD1 (6 bases). This chain's CDR3 is CASSYGDNTLHF. CDR3 nucleotide sequence: TGTGCCAGCAGTTACGGGGACAACACCCTCCACTTT.